The 5 T cell receptor beta chains listed next were all sequenced from one sample in a study of T-cell reconstitution after alpha-beta-depleted transplantation in children. Molecular barcoding with unique molecular identifiers was used for the TCRbeta library. TCRdb reprocessed the PCR reads via MiXCR and lists one record per CDR3 protein. This sample has some 200,000 distinct CDR3 sequences, with about 8.2% found just once. Sequenced here: PBMCs, mostly from graft donor cells, sampled 360 days after TCRalphabeta/CD19-depleted stem cell transplant. The source is a male patient under 10 years old who had a stem cell transplant for acute myeloid leukemia, so the T cells may come from the graft donor.

The table lists this clonotype with a few counts. This chain links TRBV11-2 with TRBJ1-3; possibly TRBD1 for D (6 bases). V lost 5 bases and J lost 4, with 24 bases in between. This CDR3 spans 18 amino acids. CDR1 is SGHAT and CDR2 is FQNNGV in the germline V gene. CDR3 protein: CASSARLGQSFLGNTIYF. The CDR3 DNA reads as TGTGCCAGCAGCGCGCGTCTAGGACAGTCCTTCTTGGGAAACACCATATATTTT. The full variable domain, in which reference TRBV11-2 and TRBJ1-3 provide the parts outside the CDR3, is EAGVAQSPRYKIIEKRQSVAFWCNPISGHATLYWYQQILGQGPKLLIQFQNNGVVDDSQLPKDRFSAERLKGVDSTLKIQPAKLEDSAVYLCASSARLGQSFLGNTIYFGEGSWLTVV.

This clonotype has a count of ten or more. The V and J genes are TRBV5-1 and TRBJ1-2; TRBD1 matches 10 bases. The V gene end was trimmed by 0 bases and the J gene end by 8 bases; junction bases not matched to a gene: 4. The CDR3 sequence is 14 residues long. Germline CDR1 and CDR2: SGHRS and YFSETQ. CDR3 sequence reads: CASSLGQGAEGYTF. The CDR3 DNA reads as TGCGCCAGCAGCTTGGGACAGGGGGCGGAAGGCTACACCTTC.

This clonotype appeared a few times. V and J are TRBV7-2 and TRBJ2-1; TRBD2 might be the D (6 bases). V lost 5 bases and J lost 7, with 12 bases in between. Germline CDR1 SGHTA, CDR2 FQGNSA. CDR3 length equals 13 residues. The CDR3 DNA reads TGTGCCAGCAGCCCCTCCCGGGAGAATGAGCAGTTCTTC. This encodes CASSPSRENEQFF.

This clonotype occurred many times. The V call is TRBV27, the J call TRBJ2-7; TRBD1 might be the D (6 bases). The V gene's germline CDR1 is MNHEY and CDR2 SMNVEV (reference sequence). The CDR3 loop spans 15 amino acids. The germline V and J ends were trimmed by 0 bases and 0 bases, with 9 bases remaining between them. The CDR3 protein is CASSLSMDSSYEQYF. For the CDR3, the DNA is TGTGCCAGCAGTTTATCGATGGACAGCTCCTACGAGCAGTACTTC.

This clonotype was seen a handful of times. This chain links TRBV20-1 with TRBJ2-2, with D hard to call. This CDR3 has 13 amino acids. V lost 5 bases and J 6 bases, leaving 13 bases between the germline ends. Per germline, CDR1 DFQATT and CDR2 SNEGSKA (reference sequence). The CDR3 sequence is CSAGNLWAGELFF. The CDR3 DNA is TGCAGTGCTGGGAATCTTTGGGCCGGGGAGCTGTTTTTT.